These 6 T cell receptor beta chains were all obtained from the same sample, sequenced in a study of blood T cell repertoires in COVID-19. TCRdb keeps only in-frame clones here, not all; method: immunoSEQ multiplex PCR. The table has about 100,000 clones, 69% seen once; the top ten hold approximately 6.3%. Material for sequencing was peripheral blood. The source of these receptors is a man older than 75 with acute or convalescent COVID-19.

The chain is built from TRBV12-3 or TRBV12-4 and TRBJ1-3, with D unresolved. CDR3 length: 11 residues. V gave up 2 bases and J gave up 8 bases, with 4 bases separating them. The chain's CDR3 is CASSLRDTIYF. CDR3 coding DNA: TGTGCCAGCAGTTTACGGGACACCATATATTTT.

The J gene is TRBJ1-4, the V gene TRBV7-2, with TRBD1 as a possible D gene (6 bases). The CDR3 has 14 amino acids. Trimming stripped 5 bases from V and 8 bases from J, with 15 bases between. Per the germline V gene, CDR1 is SGHTA and CDR2 is FQGNSA. This CDR3 reads CASSLTRGGEKLFF. The CDR3, as DNA: TGTGCCAGCAGCCTTACCAGGGGAGGGGAAAAACTGTTTTTT.

The sample holds a few counts of this clone. The chain joins TRBV11-2 to TRBJ2-1, with 9 bases identical to TRBD1. The germline V gene has CDR1 SGHAT and CDR2 FQNNGV. The CDR3 runs 15 residues. Trimming removed 4 bases from V and 4 bases from J; junction bases left unmatched: 5. The CDR3 protein is CASSSGTGRYNEQFF. The CDR3 coding sequence is TGTGCCAGCAGCTCCGGGACAGGGAGATACAATGAGCAGTTCTTC.

The rearrangement uses TRBV6-2 or TRBV6-3 and TRBJ1-2; maybe TRBD1 (5 bases). This CDR3 has 17 amino acids. Germline V gene data show CDR1 as MNHEY and CDR2 as SVGEGT. V was trimmed by 5 bases and J by 5 bases, leaving 24 bases between them. Here the CDR3 reads CASSPRTSLHPTYGYTF. CDR3 nucleotides: TGTGCCAGCAGTCCAAGGACATCACTCCACCCCACTTATGGCTACACCTTC.

V and J are TRBV6-2 or TRBV6-3 and TRBJ2-7, with 10 bases fitting TRBD2. Losses at the gene ends were 3 bases for V and 4 bases for J; bases not matched to a gene: 15. The V gene's germline CDR1 is MNHEY and CDR2 SVGEGT. The CDR3 is 18 residues long. Written as DNA, the CDR3 is TGTGCCAGCAGTTATAACTCCGGGACTAGCGAGGGAGGTTACGAGCAGTACTTC. As protein: CASSYNSGTSEGGYEQYF.

CDR3 DNA: TGTGCCATCCCCGCGTACCCCCCTGAAGCTTTCTTT. Amino acid sequence: CAIPAYPPEAFF. V usage is TRBV5-8 and J usage is TRBJ1-1; D unclear. Looked up from germline, CDR1 is SGHTS and CDR2 is YDEGEE. Trimming left V 9 bases short and J 6 bases short, with 15 bases between. This CDR3 region has 12 residues.